Below, 32 T cell receptor beta chains from the same sample are listed, as sequenced in a study of T cell changes during pregnancy in multiple sclerosis. Measured with immunoSEQ multiplex PCR; TCRdb has only the in-frame clones, and not every one. This table holds about 44,000 clones, about 88% found once. This specimen was CD4+ T cells from peripheral blood mononuclear cells, taken after pregnancy. Receptor source: a female donor with multiple sclerosis, enrolled in a pregnancy study.

The rearrangement uses TRBV30 and TRBJ1-5; TRBD1 is a possible D gene (6 bases). Germline V gene sequence: CDR1 GTSNPN, CDR2 SVGIG (reference sequence). Between the trimmed V and J ends, which lost 5 bases and 2 bases, there was a span of 16 bases. The CDR3 has 15 residues. The CDR3 spells CAWGLTGRGNQPQHF. CDR3 sequence (DNA): TGTGCCTGGGGATTAACAGGGCGCGGCAATCAGCCCCAGCATTTT.

The CDR3, as DNA: TGTGCCAGCAGCCAGGGACAGGGGTCGGAAAAACTGTTTTTT. Residues: CASSQGQGSEKLFF. The J gene is TRBJ1-4, the V gene TRBV7-2; 10 bases agree with TRBD1. With 5 bases clipped from V and 8 bases from J, the junction kept 5 bases outside the gene matches. The germline V gene encodes CDR1 SGHTA and CDR2 FQGNSA. The CDR3 spans 14 residues.

V and J are TRBV11-1 and TRBJ2-2; 10 positions match TRBD2. Germline lookup yields CDR1 SGHAT and CDR2 FQDESV (reference sequence). Trimming cost V 3 bases and J 7 bases; bases outside gene matches: 8. The CDR3 has 16 residues. CDR3 protein: CASSFASGSVSGELFF. The CDR3, as DNA: TGTGCCAGCAGCTTTGCTAGCGGGAGTGTTAGCGGGGAGCTGTTTTTT.

V usage is TRBV9 and J usage is TRBJ2-2; possibly TRBD1 for D (5 bases). The germline V gene encodes CDR1 SGDLS and CDR2 YYNGEE. The CDR3 is 15 amino acids. Trimming removed 2 bases from V and 5 bases from J, with 13 bases in between. In DNA form, the CDR3 reads TGTGCCAGCAGCGTCGGTAGGGGCAAGACCGGGGAGCTGTTTTTT. This translates into CASSVGRGKTGELFF.

This clone was detected only a few times. The chain combines TRBV14 with TRBJ1-1, with TRBD1 identical over 8 bases. Germline V gene data show CDR1 as SGHDN and CDR2 as FVKESK. The CDR3 length is 15 residues. The trim removed 4 bases at V and 1 base at J, leaving 5 bases unmatched. This CDR3 reads CASSLRDRSNTEAFF. CDR3 nucleotide sequence: TGTGCCAGCAGCCTTAGGGACAGGTCGAACACTGAAGCTTTCTTT.

This chain uses TRBV27 with TRBJ2-5; 7 bases agree with TRBD1. This CDR3 has 15 amino acids. Germline V gene sequence: CDR1 MNHEY, CDR2 SMNVEV (reference sequence). Trimming at V came to 4 bases and at J to 4 bases, leaving 9 bases not matched to a gene. The CDR3, as DNA: TGTGCCAGCAGTTCCTTTCGAACAGGGGTAGAGACCCAGTACTTC. Encoded protein: CASSSFRTGVETQYF.

This clone showed up just once. The chain combines TRBV14 with TRBJ2-2; 7 bases map to TRBD1. The CDR3 consists of 18 residues. Germline-derived CDR1 and CDR2 are SGHDN and FVKESK. The V and J ends lost 3 bases and 5 bases, in that order; junction bases with no gene match: 15. CDR3 residues: CASSHLQGGTAKTGELFF. The CDR3 DNA sequence: TGTGCCAGCAGCCACCTCCAAGGTGGGACAGCAAAAACCGGGGAGCTGTTTTTT.

The rearrangement joins TRBV12-5 to TRBJ2-1, with 13 bases identical to TRBD2. V gave up 5 bases and J gave up 4 bases; unmatched junction bases: 5. CDR1 LGHNT and CDR2 FRNRAP come from the germline V gene. This CDR3 contains 16 residues. This CDR3 is CASGKRTSGGYNEQFF. The CDR3 DNA follows: TGTGCTAGTGGTAAACGGACTAGCGGGGGATACAATGAGCAGTTCTTC.

The DNA of the CDR3 is TGCAGCGCCAAAAGGGGACTAGCGGGAGTGGTTGGGACCGGGGAGCTGTTTTTT. Translation gives CSAKRGLAGVVGTGELFF. The rearrangement uses TRBV29-1 and TRBJ2-2; 14 nucleotides align to TRBD2. The CDR3 extends over 18 amino acids. Trimming cost V 7 bases and J 5 bases; bases outside gene matches: 15. The germline V gene has CDR1 SQVTM and CDR2 ANQGSEA.

The rearrangement joins TRBV7-9 to TRBJ2-3; 10 bases agree with TRBD2. Germline-derived CDR1 and CDR2 are SEHNR and FQNEAQ (reference sequence). CDR3 length: 16 residues. The junction had 3 bases not matched to a gene; V was cut back by 1 base and J by 2 bases. CDR3 amino acids: CASSLELAGPTDTQYF. The CDR3 region has the DNA TGTGCCAGCAGCTTAGAACTAGCGGGACCCACAGATACGCAGTATTTT.

V and J are TRBV5-4 and TRBJ2-3; D gene unclear. Germline V gene data show CDR1 as SGHNT and CDR2 as YYREEE (reference sequence). V was pared by 5 bases and J by 0 bases, with 16 bases between. The CDR3 covers 16 residues. The CDR3 DNA reads as TGTGCCAGCAGTTTTATAGTAGCATCTAGCACAGATACGCAGTATTTT. Amino acid sequence: CASSFIVASSTDTQYF.

The rearrangement links TRBV27 to TRBJ1-2; 7 bases line up with TRBD1. The CDR3 has 13 amino acids. After removal of 6 bases from V and 6 bases from J, the junction contained 7 bases not matched to a gene. Germline CDR1 and CDR2: MNHEY and SMNVEV (reference sequence). This chain's CDR3 is CASSRTGVDGYTF. The CDR3 nucleotides are TGTGCCAGCAGCCGTACAGGGGTTGATGGCTACACCTTC.

This clone was picked up one time. Here the CDR3 reads CSASDNEQFF. The CDR3 DNA sequence: TGCAGTGCTAGCGACAATGAGCAGTTCTTC. The gene calls are TRBV20-1 and TRBJ2-1, with unresolved D. The CDR3 contains 10 residues. Germline loops: CDR1 DFQATT, CDR2 SNEGSKA (reference sequence). The ends were cut back, 3 bases at V and 5 bases at J, with 2 bases in the middle.

The CDR3 DNA reads TGTGCCAGCAGCCAAGATCGCCAGCGGGAAAAGTTCTTC. It encodes CASSQDRQREKFF. The chain joins TRBV4-2 to TRBJ2-1, with 7 bases identical to TRBD2. Germline V lookup: CDR1 LGHNA, CDR2 YNFKEQ. CDR3 length equals 13 residues. The trim removed 0 bases at V and 14 bases at J, leaving 7 bases unmatched.

This chain connects TRBV18 to TRBJ1-1; D possibly corresponds to TRBD1 (6 bases). Trimming removed 4 bases from V and 4 bases from J, with 10 bases in between. This CDR3 spans 13 amino acids. Germline V CDR1 and CDR2: KGHSH, LQKENI. CDR3 protein: CASSRGGGTEAFF. Written as DNA, the CDR3 is TGTGCCAGCTCACGAGGGGGGGGCACTGAAGCTTTCTTT.

The rearrangement joins TRBV14 to TRBJ1-4; 9 bases map to TRBD1. The V gene end was trimmed by 4 bases and the J gene end by 7 bases; junction bases not matched to a gene: 7. The CDR3 sequence is 15 residues long. CDR1 SGHDN and CDR2 FVKESK come from the germline V gene. The CDR3 DNA follows: TGTGCCAGCAGCCGTAACAGGGGGCACGGTGAAAAACTGTTTTTT. This translates into CASSRNRGHGEKLFF.

The chain carries TRBV21-1 and TRBJ2-4; the table's D call TRBD1 went unverified against the DNA. TRBV21-1 is given as a pseudogene. This CDR3 region has 16 residues. CDR3 nucleotides: TGTGCCAGCGAAGGGACAAGGCCCCTAGCCAAAAACATTCAGTACTTC. Its protein is CASEGTRPLAKNIQYF.

V and J are TRBV5-4 and TRBJ2-3; tentative D call: TRBD2 (6 bases). The CDR3 has 15 residues. V was shortened by 4 bases and J by 6 bases, with 18 bases between the two germline ends. Germline assignment: CDR1 SGHNT and CDR2 YYREEE (reference sequence). The CDR3 sequence is CASSMRDTGMDTQYF. The CDR3 DNA is TGTGCCAGCAGCATGCGGGATACCGGAATGGATACGCAGTATTTT.

CDR3 amino acids: CASSRPSGRAADTQYF. The CDR3 DNA sequence: TGTGCCAGCAGCCGTCCTAGCGGGAGGGCCGCGGATACGCAGTATTTT. The chain couples TRBV7-2 to TRBJ2-3, with 12 nucleotides matching TRBD2. The CDR3 has 16 amino acids. V shed 5 bases and J 6 bases; nucleotides not matched to a gene: 9. The V gene's germline CDR1 is SGHTA and CDR2 FQGNSA. Based on the CDR3 plus reference TRBV7-2 and TRBJ2-3, the full variable domain is GAGVSQSPSNKVTEKGKDVELRCDPISGHTALYWYRQSLGQGLEFLIYFQGNSAPDKSGLPSDRFSAERTGGSVSTLTIQRTQQEDSAVYLCASSRPSGRAADTQYFGPGTRLTVL.

This clone appeared a few times. CDR3: CASSLSRGITEAFF. CDR3 in DNA: TGTGCCAGCAGCTTATCCCGGGGAATCACTGAAGCTTTCTTT. The J gene is TRBJ1-1, the V gene TRBV11-2; D remains ambiguous. CDR1 is SGHAT and CDR2 is FQNNGV in the germline V gene. The CDR3 sequence is 14 residues long. Trimming left V 2 bases short and J 4 bases short, with 11 bases between.

This chain links TRBV30 with TRBJ1-3, with 9 bases that match TRBD1. The CDR3 spans 14 residues. Germline V gene lookup returns CDR1 GTSNPN and CDR2 SVGIG (reference sequence). V shed 1 base, J shed 5 bases, and the junction held 3 bases outside the gene matches. Written as DNA, the CDR3 is TGTGCCTGGAGTGACAGGGGGCGCAGAAACACCATATATTTT. Translated, it gives CAWSDRGRRNTIYF.

This clone is a singleton in its sample. The chain has TRBV10-1 and TRBJ2-1; 10 bases map to TRBD2. CDR1 and CDR2 from the germline V gene are WNHNN and SYGVQD (reference sequence). The CDR3 runs 15 residues. With V trimmed by 4 bases and J by 7 bases, 7 bases remained unmatched. CDR3 in DNA: TGCGCCAGCAGTGGGTATAGCGGGAGGATGAATGAGCAGTTCTTC. This gives the protein CASSGYSGRMNEQFF.

The chain combines TRBV7-2 with TRBJ2-1; D not certain. V gave up 3 bases and J gave up 0 bases, with 6 bases separating them. CDR3 length: 14 residues. The germline V gene encodes CDR1 SGHTA and CDR2 FQGNSA. The CDR3 DNA is TGTGCCAGCAGCTTGTTCGGCTCCTACAATGAGCAGTTCTTC. It codes for CASSLFGSYNEQFF.

This chain uses TRBV6-6 with TRBJ2-7, with 10 bases matching TRBD2. Germline V CDR1 and CDR2: MNHNY, SVGAGI (reference sequence). CDR3 size: 15 residues. Losses at the gene ends were 1 base for V and 2 bases for J; bases not matched to a gene: 2. The CDR3 DNA reads as TGTGCCAGCAGTTACTTAGCGGGGGGCACCTACGAGCAGTACTTC. It encodes CASSYLAGGTYEQYF.

The rearrangement links TRBV6-1 to TRBJ2-3, with D perhaps matching TRBD2 (6 bases). Trimming left V 6 bases short and J 3 bases short, with 10 bases between. CDR1 is MNHNS and CDR2 is SASEGT in the germline V gene. The CDR3 is made up of 13 amino acids. CDR3 region: CASRGTGTDTQYF. In nucleotides, the CDR3 is TGTGCCAGCAGAGGGACTGGGACAGATACGCAGTATTTT.

This chain uses TRBV7-2 with TRBJ1-2; D is perhaps TRBD1 (5 bases). Germline CDR1 SGHTA, CDR2 FQGNSA. The V and J ends lost 1 base and 4 bases respectively, with 16 bases between them. This CDR3 contains 16 residues. This chain's CDR3 is CASSLGDEPGAYGYTF. CDR3 bases: TGTGCCAGCAGCTTAGGTGATGAGCCTGGGGCCTATGGCTACACCTTC.

This clone occurred a few times. The chain joins TRBV6-1 to TRBJ2-5, with 12 bases lining up with TRBD1. Germline-derived CDR1 and CDR2 are MNHNS and SASEGT. Trimming removed 6 bases from V and 4 bases from J; junction bases left unmatched: 6. This CDR3 contains 15 residues. CDR3 sequence: CASSGDRGRGETQYF. CDR3 bases: TGTGCCAGCAGCGGGGACAGGGGGCGAGGAGAGACCCAGTACTTC.

The chain joins TRBV6-5 to TRBJ1-5, with D tentatively TRBD1 (5 bases). Trimming cost V 2 bases and J 3 bases, with 8 bases left between them. This CDR3 contains 14 residues. CDR1 and CDR2 from the germline V gene are MNHEY and SVGAGI. The CDR3 is CASSYGGSNQPQHF. CDR3 sequence (DNA): TGTGCCAGCAGTTACGGGGGGTCCAATCAGCCCCAGCATTTT.

V is TRBV5-1 and J is TRBJ2-1; 10 positions match TRBD2. Germline V CDR1 and CDR2: SGHRS, YFSETQ. CDR3 length: 15 amino acids. The V gene end was trimmed by 4 bases and the J gene end by 5 bases; junction bases not matched to a gene: 6. CDR3 in amino acids: CASSSGTSDDNEQFF. The CDR3 DNA is TGCGCCAGCAGCAGCGGGACTAGCGATGACAATGAGCAGTTCTTC. Full variable domain (outside the CDR3, taken from reference TRBV5-1 and TRBJ2-1): KAGVTQTPRYLIKTRGQQVTLSCSPISGHRSVSWYQQTPGQGLQFLFEYFSETQRNKGNFPGRFSGRQFSNSRSEMNVSTLELGDSALYLCASSSGTSDDNEQFFGPGTRLTVL.

The V call is TRBV7-8, the J call TRBJ1-3, with D unresolved. The CDR3 runs to 16 residues. CDR1 SGHVS and CDR2 FQNEAQ come from the germline V gene. Trimming cost V 1 base and J 2 bases, with 12 bases left between them. The chain's CDR3 is CASSLGTVQTGNTIYF. In DNA form, the CDR3 reads TGTGCCAGCAGCTTAGGGACTGTGCAGACTGGAAACACCATATATTTT. Complete variable domain (other parts from reference TRBV7-8 and TRBJ1-3): GAGVSQSPRYKVAKRGQDVALRCDPISGHVSLFWYQQALGQGPEFLTYFQNEAQLDKSGLPSDRFFAERPEGSVSTLKIQRTQQEDSAVYLCASSLGTVQTGNTIYFGEGSWLTVV.

This chain joins TRBV7-8 and TRBJ1-2; weak D call: TRBD1 (5 bases). Germline V gene lookup returns CDR1 SGHVS and CDR2 FQNEAQ. V was clipped by 5 bases and J by 1 base, with 11 bases between them. CDR3 length: 14 amino acids. CDR3 DNA: TGTGCCAGCAGCGCTACGACAGTTAACTATGGCTACACCTTC. It codes for CASSATTVNYGYTF. Drawing the rest from reference TRBV7-8 and TRBJ1-2, the complete variable domain is GAGVSQSPRYKVAKRGQDVALRCDPISGHVSLFWYQQALGQGPEFLTYFQNEAQLDKSGLPSDRFFAERPEGSVSTLKIQRTQQEDSAVYLCASSATTVNYGYTFGSGTRLTVV.

This chain connects TRBV18 to TRBJ1-1; D call uncertain. Trimming shortened V by 6 bases and J by 0 bases, and 20 bases separated the two germline ends. The CDR3 is 17 residues long. Germline V gene sequence: CDR1 KGHSH, CDR2 LQKENI. The CDR3 loop reads CASSMRAIIEMNTEAFF. The CDR3 DNA follows: TGTGCCAGCTCCATGCGGGCGATAATTGAGATGAACACTGAAGCTTTCTTT.